Below, 21 T cell receptor beta chains from the same sample are listed, as sequenced in a study of cytomegalovirus exposure and HLA in healthy donors. Researchers ran the PCR with 60 Vbeta and 13 Jbeta primers. Clones were read by immunoSEQ multiplex PCR, and TCRdb kept only the in-frame ones, dropping some. The sample lists 150,000 or so clones, more than 65% occurring once. The specimen was PBMCs. Receptors were obtained from a man aged 18 to 35 in good health and CMV-seropositive.

This chain uses TRBV7-9 with TRBJ2-3, with D possibly TRBD2 on 7 matching bases. The CDR3 runs 15 residues. V was trimmed by 3 bases and J by 11 bases, leaving 21 bases between them. The V gene's germline CDR1 is SEHNR and CDR2 FQNEAQ (reference sequence). The CDR3 here is CASSFNVGGPFEQYF. The CDR3 DNA reads TGTGCCAGCAGCTTCAATGTGGGGGGGCCCTTTGAGCAGTATTTT.

The chain has TRBV28 and TRBJ2-7; D remains ambiguous. Germline CDR1 is MDHEN and CDR2 is SYDVKM. There are 12 residues in the CDR3. The ends were cut back, 5 bases at V and 3 bases at J, with 8 bases in the middle. The CDR3 coding sequence is TGTGCCAGCAGTGGCCCTTACTACGAGCAGTACTTC. Its protein is CASSGPYYEQYF.

Written as DNA, the CDR3 is TGTGCCAGCCTACAGGGTTATAGCGATGAGCAGTTCTTC. It encodes CASLQGYSDEQFF. The chain has TRBV6-1 and TRBJ2-1, with a possible D match to TRBD1 (6 bases). This CDR3 is 13 amino acids long. Deletions cut 8 bases from V and 8 bases from J, with 16 bases between. Germline-derived CDR1 and CDR2 are MNHNS and SASEGT.

V and J are TRBV28 and TRBJ2-5; 7 bases line up with TRBD1. CDR3 size: 15 residues. The germline CDR1 and CDR2 sequences are MDHEN and SYDVKM. Germline trimming cut 5 bases from V and 2 bases from J; bases unmatched to any gene: 8. The CDR3 coding sequence is TGTGCCAGCAGTCTTCCCGGGACAGAGCAAGAGACCCAGTACTTC. The encoded protein is CASSLPGTEQETQYF. The full variable domain, rest sourced from reference TRBV28 and TRBJ2-5, is DVKVTQSSRYLVKRTGEKVFLECVQDMDHENMFWYRQDPGLGLRLIYFSYDVKMKEKGDIPEGYSVSREKKERFSLILESASTNQTSMYLCASSLPGTEQETQYFGPGTRLLVL.

This chain connects TRBV29-1 to TRBJ1-1; TRBD1 agrees at 7 bases. This CDR3 contains 13 residues. With 5 bases clipped from V and 4 bases from J, the junction kept 7 bases outside the gene matches. Germline V gene sequence: CDR1 SQVTM, CDR2 ANQGSEA. The CDR3, as DNA: TGCAGCGTTCCACAGGGGTCAGGCACTGAAGCTTTCTTT. It encodes CSVPQGSGTEAFF.

V gene TRBV20-1 combines with J gene TRBJ1-2; D might be TRBD1 (6 bases). The CDR3 length is 11 residues. Germline CDR1 is DFQATT and CDR2 is SNEGSKA (reference sequence). Trimming shortened V by 5 bases and J by 8 bases, and 12 bases separated the two germline ends. The CDR3 nucleotides read TGCAGTGCTGGGGGGGCGTTAGGCTACACCTTC. It translates to CSAGGALGYTF.

This chain links TRBV28 with TRBJ2-4, with D perhaps matching TRBD1 (6 bases). This CDR3 comprises 16 residues. Germline values: CDR1 MDHEN, CDR2 SYDVKM. V lost 2 bases, J lost 3 bases, and 14 bases lay in between. CDR3 nucleotide sequence: TGTGCCAGCAGTTTACCCCCCGGGACAAACAAAAACATTCAGTACTTC. Amino acid sequence: CASSLPPGTNKNIQYF.

The rearrangement uses TRBV15 and TRBJ2-4; TRBD2 matches 8 bases. CDR3 size: 17 residues. In germline, CDR1 is LNHNV, CDR2 YYDKDF (reference sequence). The V and J ends lost 8 bases and 0 bases, in that order; junction bases with no gene match: 12. The DNA of the CDR3 is TGTGCCACCGGAAGGGAAGCGGGAGTGACAGCCAAAAACATTCAGTACTTC. Residues: CATGREAGVTAKNIQYF.

The chain couples TRBV6-1 to TRBJ1-5, with unresolved D. Germline V gene data show CDR1 as MNHNS and CDR2 as SASEGT. The CDR3 length is 15 residues. V shed 1 base and J shed 4 bases, with 11 bases lying between them. The CDR3 region has the DNA TGTGCCAGCAGTGAAGAATGGAGCCCTAATCAGCCCCAGCATTTT. Its protein is CASSEEWSPNQPQHF.

J is TRBJ1-2 and V is TRBV25-1; D possibly corresponds to TRBD1 (5 bases). CDR3 length: 13 amino acids. Germline V gene lookup returns CDR1 MGHDK and CDR2 SYGVNS. V lost 5 bases, J lost 8 bases, and 15 bases lay in between. The CDR3: CASSSAGTEGYTF. CDR3 coding DNA: TGTGCCAGCAGTTCCGCGGGGACGGAGGGCTACACCTTC.

V is TRBV19 and J is TRBJ1-2; tentatively, D is TRBD1 (5 bases). Trimming cost V 5 bases and J 8 bases, with 18 bases left between them. Germline lookup yields CDR1 LNHDA and CDR2 SQIVND (reference sequence). This CDR3 region has 14 residues. Here the CDR3 DNA reads TGTGCCAGTAGTCCACCCCCGGGACTTGAGGGCTACACCTTC. This sequence encodes CASSPPPGLEGYTF.

This chain uses TRBV25-1 with TRBJ2-2, with D perhaps matching TRBD2 (6 bases). The CDR3 length is 16 residues. From germline, CDR1 is MGHDK and CDR2 SYGVNS. V was trimmed by 1 base and J by 5 bases, leaving 14 bases between them. The CDR3 DNA is TGTGCCAGCAGTGAATGGGGGGATATGCCAACCGGGGAGCTGTTTTTT. It yields the protein CASSEWGDMPTGELFF.

This sequence joins TRBV7-8 and TRBJ2-7, with TRBD1 matching 7 bases. Germline V CDR1 and CDR2: SGHVS, FQNEAQ. The CDR3 runs 13 residues. The V segment lost 3 bases and the J segment 4 bases; nucleotides outside the gene matches: 3. CDR3 nucleotides: TGTGCCAGCAGCTTGACAGGGAATTACGAGCAGTACTTC. Amino acids: CASSLTGNYEQYF. Complete variable domain (other parts from reference TRBV7-8 and TRBJ2-7): GAGVSQSPRYKVAKRGQDVALRCDPISGHVSLFWYQQALGQGPEFLTYFQNEAQLDKSGLPSDRFFAERPEGSVSTLKIQRTQQEDSAVYLCASSLTGNYEQYFGPGTRLTVT.

The chain couples TRBV10-1 to TRBJ1-6, with D unclear. The CDR3 totals 12 residues. V lost 5 bases and J lost 12, with 11 bases in between. Germline V gives CDR1 WNHNN, CDR2 SYGVQD (reference sequence). In nucleotides, the CDR3 is TGCGCCAGCAGTCCTGCTACCGGACCCCTCCACTTT. Amino acid sequence: CASSPATGPLHF.

The chain carries TRBV29-1 and TRBJ2-5, with 9 bases lining up with TRBD1. Germline V gene lookup returns CDR1 SQVTM and CDR2 ANQGSEA. The CDR3 is 15 residues long. V lost 4 bases and J lost 4; bases outside the gene matches: 10. CDR3 bases: TGCAGCGTTGTCGGGACAGGGTTTGAAGGAGAGACCCAGTACTTC. Its translation is CSVVGTGFEGETQYF.

The V call is TRBV18, the J call TRBJ2-7, with a weak D call TRBD2 (6 bases). Germline V gene data show CDR1 as KGHSH and CDR2 as LQKENI. V was cut by 3 bases and J by 6 bases, with 15 bases left in between. The CDR3 sequence is 14 residues long. CDR3 DNA: TGTGCCAGCTCACCTCTTGCAGCCGGGGGCGAGCAGTACTTC. Protein: CASSPLAAGGEQYF.

The rearrangement links TRBV27 to TRBJ1-1, with D maybe TRBD1 (6 bases). Between the trimmed V and J ends, which lost 7 bases and 1 base, there was a span of 19 bases. This CDR3 is 16 amino acids long. Per the germline V gene, CDR1 is MNHEY and CDR2 is SMNVEV (reference sequence). The CDR3 reads CASTPDSNDPNTEAFF. CDR3 sequence (DNA): TGTGCCAGCACTCCGGACAGCAATGACCCGAACACTGAAGCTTTCTTT.

This chain connects TRBV19 to TRBJ2-5; no clear D. Germline lookup yields CDR1 LNHDA and CDR2 SQIVND (reference sequence). Trimming took 4 bases from V and 4 from J, leaving 10 bases between them. CDR3 size: 13 residues. CDR3 DNA: TGTGCCAGTAGTACCGAGCGCGGAGAGACCCAGTACTTC. Its translation is CASSTERGETQYF.

This chain joins TRBV10-2 and TRBJ2-1; 7 positions match TRBD2. The CDR3 covers 13 residues. Trimming at V came to 7 bases and at J to 6 bases, leaving 6 bases not matched to a gene. Germline values: CDR1 WSHSY, CDR2 SAAADI. In DNA form, the CDR3 reads TGCGCCAGCACTAGCGGAGGTCCCAATGAGCAGTTCTTC. Its protein is CASTSGGPNEQFF.

The V gene is TRBV6-1, the J gene TRBJ2-2; 10 bases map to TRBD1. CDR1 MNHNS and CDR2 SASEGT come from the germline V gene. V shed 6 bases and J 4 bases; nucleotides not matched to a gene: 5. The CDR3 covers 15 residues. This chain's CDR3 is CASSRDRGPTGELFF. CDR3 bases: TGTGCCAGCAGCCGGGACAGGGGACCCACCGGGGAGCTGTTTTTT.

Only one count was recorded for this clone. V usage is TRBV6-5 and J usage is TRBJ2-2, with D hard to call. V was trimmed by 3 bases and J by 6 bases, leaving 14 bases between them. CDR1 and CDR2 (germline): MNHEY, SVGAGI. CDR3 size: 15 residues. CDR3 DNA: TGTGCCAGCAGTTATTGGCACACGTCGCCCGGGGAGCTGTTTTTT. Its translation is CASSYWHTSPGELFF.